The 21 T cell receptor beta chains reported below all come from one sample, sequenced in a study of cytomegalovirus exposure and HLA in healthy donors. The PCR was carried out with 60 Vbeta primers and 13 Jbeta primers. The assay was immunoSEQ multiplex PCR, and TCRdb's table has in-frame clones only and misses some. Altogether some 100,000 clones are present, around three quarters being singletons, with the ten largest covering approximately 5%. The specimen was PBMCs. The receptors originated from a man between 45 and 60 years old in good health and CMV-seropositive.

This clone was counted a few times. This sequence joins TRBV5-8 and TRBJ2-1; TRBD2 aligns across 14 bases. Trimming took 2 bases from V and 7 from J; bases not matched to a gene: 2. Per germline, CDR1 SGHTS and CDR2 YDEGEE. This CDR3 contains 15 residues. The CDR3 coding sequence is TGTGCCAGCAGCTTCGGGACTAGCGGGAGTAATGAGCAGTTCTTC. Its translation is CASSFGTSGSNEQFF.

V gene TRBV21-1 combines with J gene TRBJ1-2. TRBV21-1 is listed as a pseudogene. This CDR3 has 13 residues. The CDR3 is CASSKGGGKGYTF. In DNA form, the CDR3 reads TGTGCCAGCAGCAAAGGGGGGGGGAAAGGCTACACCTTC.

The gene calls are TRBV30 and TRBJ2-7; D uncertain. V shed 6 bases and J shed 3 bases, with 12 bases lying between them. The CDR3 contains 12 residues. Germline V gives CDR1 GTSNPN, CDR2 SVGIG (reference sequence). The chain's CDR3 is CACAQSRYEQYF. CDR3 bases: TGTGCCTGCGCACAGAGTCGCTACGAGCAGTACTTC.

The V call is TRBV29-1, the J call TRBJ2-5; 9 bases fit TRBD2. This CDR3 spans 12 amino acids. J lost 3 bases, V lost 4 bases, and 0 bases had no gene match. The V gene's germline CDR1 is SQVTM and CDR2 ANQGSEA. As DNA, the CDR3 is TGCAGCGTTGTAGCGGGAGAAGAGACCCAGTACTTC. Its protein is CSVVAGEETQYF.

The rearrangement uses TRBV18 and TRBJ1-1; D is uncertain. V lost 6 bases, J lost 0 bases, and 8 bases lay in between. The germline CDR1 and CDR2 sequences are KGHSH and LQKENI. CDR3 length equals 13 residues. DNA for the CDR3: TGTGCCAGCTCCCGGGAGTTGAACACTGAAGCTTTCTTT. Its protein is CASSRELNTEAFF.

A few counts support this clone. The gene calls are TRBV4-2 and TRBJ2-1, with TRBD2 matching 7 bases. Unmatched junction bases numbered 5, after V lost 4 bases and J lost 8 bases. The CDR3 is made up of 13 amino acids. In germline, CDR1 is LGHNA, CDR2 YNFKEQ. CDR3 loop: CASSLEGGDEQFF. CDR3 DNA: TGTGCCAGCAGCCTGGAGGGAGGGGATGAGCAGTTCTTC.

For the CDR3, the DNA is TGTGCCAGTAGTATCGCAGGGGGGCATCAGCCCCAGCATTTT. It translates to CASSIAGGHQPQHF. V is TRBV19 and J is TRBJ1-5, with 7 bases aligning to TRBD1. CDR3 length: 14 residues. The germline CDR1 and CDR2 sequences are LNHDA and SQIVND (reference sequence). V lost 3 bases to trimming and J lost 5 bases; unmatched junction nucleotides: 4.

This clone turned up a few times. The CDR3 loop reads CASSIAPRVYEQYF. Written as DNA, the CDR3 is TGTGCCAGTAGTATAGCCCCCAGGGTCTACGAGCAGTACTTC. The chain is built from TRBV19 and TRBJ2-7, with a weak D call TRBD1 (5 bases). The V gene's germline CDR1 is LNHDA and CDR2 SQIVND (reference sequence). The germline V and J ends were trimmed by 1 base and 3 bases, with 10 bases remaining between them. This CDR3 spans 14 amino acids.

The chain recombines TRBV2 with TRBJ1-5; TRBD1 is a possible D gene (5 bases). The germline V and J ends were trimmed by 6 bases and 7 bases, with 16 bases remaining between them. Germline assignment: CDR1 SNHLY and CDR2 FYNNEI. CDR3 length equals 14 residues. The CDR3 DNA reads TGTGCCAGCAGCTATCAGGGTGGGAAACAGCCCCAGCATTTT. Its translation is CASSYQGGKQPQHF.

The chain uses TRBV9 and TRBJ2-7; TRBD2 aligns across 11 bases. The trim removed 4 bases at V and 5 bases at J, leaving 11 bases unmatched. The germline V gene encodes CDR1 SGDLS and CDR2 YYNGEE. The CDR3 extends over 16 amino acids. CDR3 sequence reads: CASSRTSGGGGNEQYF. The CDR3, as DNA: TGTGCCAGCAGCAGAACTAGCGGGGGAGGCGGTAACGAGCAGTACTTC.

The rearrangement links TRBV2 to TRBJ2-1, with 7 bases identical to TRBD1. Germline loops: CDR1 SNHLY, CDR2 FYNNEI. The CDR3 extends over 14 amino acids. V lost 4 bases to trimming and J lost 4 bases; unmatched junction nucleotides: 4. The chain's CDR3 is CASSVMTGYNEQFF. The CDR3 DNA reads as TGTGCCAGCAGTGTCATGACAGGGTACAATGAGCAGTTCTTC. Filled out from reference TRBV2 and TRBJ2-1, the complete variable domain reads EPEVTQTPSHQVTQMGQEVILRCVPISNHLYFYWYRQILGQKVEFLVSFYNNEISEKSEIFDDQFSVERPDGSNFTLKIRSTKLEDSAMYFCASSVMTGYNEQFFGPGTRLTVL.

The chain is built from TRBV23-1 and TRBJ2-2, with 12 nucleotides matching TRBD2. TRBV23-1 is an open reading frame whose function is uncertain. Unmatched junction bases numbered 25, after V lost 6 bases and J lost 5 bases. The CDR3 is 22 amino acids. CDR3: CASSRRTGGLAGGTRPTGELFF. The DNA for the CDR3 is TGCGCCAGCAGCCGACGGACAGGCGGGCTAGCGGGAGGGACAAGACCAACCGGGGAGCTGTTTTTT.

V gene TRBV6-6 combines with J gene TRBJ1-5; D remains unclear. The CDR3 spans 15 residues. Germline V lookup: CDR1 MNHNY, CDR2 SVGAGI (reference sequence). V gave up 4 bases and J gave up 12 bases, with 22 bases separating them. DNA of the CDR3: TGTGCCAGCAGTTCCGAGGGCGGAATTGGGGAGGTCCAGCATTTT. Protein sequence: CASSSEGGIGEVQHF.

The DNA of the CDR3 is TGCGCCAGCAGCGCGGGACAGGGGAATGAAAAACTGTTTTTT. This sequence encodes CASSAGQGNEKLFF. The J gene is TRBJ1-4, the V gene TRBV5-1, with 10 bases matching TRBD1. The CDR3 is 14 residues long. CDR1 and CDR2 (germline): SGHRS, YFSETQ. J lost 5 bases, V lost 4 bases, and 2 bases had no gene match.

The chain employs TRBV7-6 and TRBJ1-3; tentatively, D is TRBD1 (6 bases). With 5 bases removed from V and 0 bases from J, the gap between germline ends came to 14 bases. This CDR3 has 16 amino acids. Germline CDR1 and CDR2: SGHVS and FNYEAQ. The CDR3 DNA is TGTGCCAGCAGCCCCTCAGGACAGATCTCTGGAAACACCATATATTTT. Protein product: CASSPSGQISGNTIYF.

The V and J genes are TRBV19 and TRBJ2-5; 11 positions agree with TRBD2. With V trimmed by 6 bases and J by 0 bases, 6 bases remained unmatched. The CDR3 length is 16 residues. Looked up from germline, CDR1 is LNHDA and CDR2 is SQIVND (reference sequence). CDR3 loop: CASSTRTSGYQETQYF. Written as DNA, the CDR3 is TGTGCCAGTAGCACTAGGACTAGCGGGTACCAAGAGACCCAGTACTTC.

This chain joins TRBV6-5 and TRBJ2-2; the match to TRBD1 covers 7 bases. With V trimmed by 6 bases and J by 3 bases, 7 bases remained unmatched. This CDR3 has 15 residues. Germline V gene data show CDR1 as MNHEY and CDR2 as SVGAGI. The CDR3 DNA follows: TGTGCCAGCAGACCGCCGACAGGGCACACCGGGGAGCTGTTTTTT. Encoded protein: CASRPPTGHTGELFF.

The chain has TRBV7-9 and TRBJ1-1; 8 bases agree with TRBD1. In germline, CDR1 is SEHNR, CDR2 FQNEAQ (reference sequence). The CDR3 is 16 amino acids. V trimming: 5 bases; J trimming: 4 bases; junction bases outside the gene matches: 12. The CDR3 spells CASSLGTGGKGTEAFF. The CDR3, as DNA: TGTGCCAGCAGCCTGGGGACAGGAGGAAAGGGCACTGAAGCTTTCTTT.

The V call is TRBV4-1, the J call TRBJ1-2, with 9 bases aligning to TRBD1. V shed 1 base, J shed 4 bases, and the junction held 4 bases outside the gene matches. CDR3 length: 15 amino acids. Germline V lookup: CDR1 MGHRA, CDR2 YSYEKL. This CDR3 reads CASSQAGQGFYGYTF. The CDR3, as DNA: TGCGCCAGCAGCCAAGCAGGACAGGGGTTCTATGGCTACACCTTC.

The chain links TRBV6-1 to TRBJ1-1, with D possibly matching TRBD1 (6 bases). The CDR3 runs 15 residues. Trimming stripped 1 base from V and 5 bases from J, with 14 bases between. Germline V gene lookup returns CDR1 MNHNS and CDR2 SASEGT. The CDR3 protein is CASSEDLTGRTEAFF. The CDR3 DNA sequence: TGTGCCAGCAGTGAAGATCTGACAGGAAGAACTGAAGCTTTCTTT.

A single count supports this clone. The chain links TRBV19 to TRBJ2-7, with 10 positions matching TRBD2. The trim removed 4 bases at V and 0 bases at J, leaving 6 bases unmatched. The CDR3 covers 16 residues. In germline, CDR1 is LNHDA, CDR2 SQIVND (reference sequence). CDR3 nucleotide sequence: TGTGCCAGTAGTACCTGGACTAGCGGAAGCTCCTACGAGCAGTACTTC. The encoded protein is CASSTWTSGSSYEQYF.